The next 12 T cell receptor beta chains were all read from a single sample in a study of T-cell memory formation after mild COVID-19. TCRdb independently ran MiXCR on the 5' RACE reads; one entry per CDR3 protein. The sample holds 580,000 or so distinct CDR3 sequences, around 15% seen once. Sample: PBMCs or a T cell subset sorted from them (not recorded which). All receptors derive from an adult woman who had mild COVID-19 (a few samples of this study predate the infection). Cell type and time point are not known.

The CDR3 DNA reads TGTGCCAGCAGCCGGAGGGGCGGGAGGGCCCTCAACCAAGAGACCCAGTACTTC. It encodes CASSRRGGRALNQETQYF. J is TRBJ2-5 and V is TRBV5-6; TRBD2 agrees at 9 bases. CDR3 length equals 18 residues. The V gene's germline CDR1 is SGHDT and CDR2 YYEEEE. V lost 4 bases to trimming and J lost 0 bases; unmatched junction nucleotides: 13. Variable domain in full (rest from reference TRBV5-6 and TRBJ2-5): DAGVTQSPTHLIKTRGQQVTLRCSPKSGHDTVSWYQQALGQGPQFIFQYYEEEERQRGNFPDRFSGHQFPNYSSELNVNALLLGDSALYLCASSRRGGRALNQETQYFGPGTRLLVL.

This clonotype was counted a single time. The rearrangement links TRBV4-1 to TRBJ1-2, with D possibly TRBD1 on 5 matching bases. The CDR3 sequence is 14 residues long. Germline lookup yields CDR1 MGHRA and CDR2 YSYEKL. Trimming took off 0 bases at V and 8 bases at J, with 13 bases between the two ends. The CDR3 loop is CASSQEGAGTGYTF. CDR3 nucleotides: TGCGCCAGCAGCCAAGAGGGAGCAGGGACCGGCTACACCTTC.

This clonotype was counted only a few times. V usage is TRBV12-3 or TRBV12-4 and J usage is TRBJ2-1; 8 nucleotides match TRBD2. V gave up 4 bases and J gave up 6 bases; unmatched junction bases: 17. This CDR3 contains 18 residues. DNA of the CDR3: TGTGCCAGCAGTTCGATCACTAGCGGAGGGGGGTTCGGCAATGAGCAGTTCTTC. Protein sequence: CASSSITSGGGFGNEQFF.

This chain links TRBV9 with TRBJ1-1; no definite D call. V lost 0 bases to trimming and J lost 2 bases, with 5 bases between them. Germline V gene data show CDR1 as SGDLS and CDR2 as YYNGEE. The CDR3 runs 13 residues. The chain's CDR3 is CASSVGRNTEAFF. In DNA, the CDR3 is TGTGCCAGCAGCGTAGGACGCAACACTGAAGCTTTCTTT.

This clonotype showed up just a few times. The genes are TRBV28 and TRBJ2-5, with D possibly called TRBD1 or TRBD2 (5 bases each). The germline V and J ends were trimmed by 6 bases and 5 bases, with 13 bases remaining between them. Germline V CDR1 and CDR2: MDHEN, SYDVKM. The CDR3 has 13 residues. The CDR3 bases are TGTGCCAGCAGCCCCGTCTGGGGGGAGACCCAGTACTTC. Translated: CASSPVWGETQYF.

The chain is built from TRBV3-1 and TRBJ2-2; no firm D call. Trimming removed 4 bases at V and 5 bases at J, with 17 bases between. CDR1 and CDR2 from the germline V gene are LGHDT and YNNKEL (reference sequence). The CDR3 contains 16 residues. The CDR3 DNA is TGTGCCAGCAGCCCCCGACCGTTTGAGATGACCGGGGAGCTGTTTTTT. Translation: CASSPRPFEMTGELFF.

This clonotype was found a few times. V is TRBV24-1 and J is TRBJ2-5; TRBD2 matches at 7 bases. The germline V gene has CDR1 KGHDR and CDR2 SFDVKD. The trim removed 3 bases at V and 3 bases at J, leaving 6 bases unmatched. The CDR3 covers 15 residues. The CDR3 sequence: CATSDSGVGKETQYF. The CDR3, as DNA: TGTGCCACCAGTGATAGCGGGGTGGGCAAAGAGACCCAGTACTTC.

This clonotype has only a few counts. The chain couples TRBV6-5 to TRBJ2-7; D possibly corresponds to TRBD2 (5 bases). The CDR3 is 11 amino acids. Trimming cost V 5 bases and J 9 bases, with 11 bases left between them. The germline V gene has CDR1 MNHEY and CDR2 SVGAGI. CDR3 bases: TGTGCCAGCAGTGGGCTAGCTGGGCAGTACTTC. Translating it yields CASSGLAGQYF.

This clonotype has just a few counts. J is TRBJ2-1 and V is TRBV29-1; 7 positions agree with TRBD1. This CDR3 is 15 amino acids long. Trimming at V came to 1 base and at J to 3 bases, leaving 6 bases not matched to a gene. Germline V CDR1 and CDR2: SQVTM, ANQGSEA. The CDR3, as DNA: TGCAGCGTTGAAGGGCCCCGGGACAGCTACAATGAGCAGTTCTTC. This codes for CSVEGPRDSYNEQFF.

This rearrangement joins TRBV7-9 to TRBJ1-6, with TRBD1 matching 7 bases. V trimming: 1 base; J trimming: 4 bases; junction bases outside the gene matches: 4. This CDR3 has 16 amino acids. Germline CDR1 and CDR2: SEHNR and FQNEAQ (reference sequence). CDR3 region: CASSLGGGQYNSPLHF. As DNA, the CDR3 is TGTGCCAGCAGCTTAGGAGGGGGACAGTATAATTCACCCCTCCACTTT.

This chain connects TRBV2 to TRBJ2-6; D gene ambiguous. V was cut by 5 bases and J by 0 bases, with 5 bases left in between. Per the germline V gene, CDR1 is SNHLY and CDR2 is FYNNEI. The CDR3 contains 14 residues. Here the CDR3 reads CASSRPSGANVLTF. The DNA of the CDR3 is TGTGCCAGCAGTCGGCCCTCTGGGGCCAACGTCCTGACTTTC.

The CDR3 sequence is CSARGIGRATGELFF. The CDR3 DNA reads TGCAGTGCTAGAGGGATCGGGCGGGCCACCGGGGAGCTGTTTTTT. V usage is TRBV20-1 and J usage is TRBJ2-2; a possible D gene is TRBD2 (5 bases). From germline, CDR1 is DFQATT and CDR2 SNEGSKA (reference sequence). Trimming took off 1 base at V and 4 bases at J, with 13 bases between the two ends. The CDR3 is made up of 15 amino acids.